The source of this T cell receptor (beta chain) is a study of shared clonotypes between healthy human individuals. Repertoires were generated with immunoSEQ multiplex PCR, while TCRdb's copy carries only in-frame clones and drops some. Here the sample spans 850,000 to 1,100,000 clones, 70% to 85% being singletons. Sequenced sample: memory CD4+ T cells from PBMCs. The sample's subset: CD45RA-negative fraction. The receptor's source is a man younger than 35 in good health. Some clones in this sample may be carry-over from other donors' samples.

CDR3 sequence reads: CASSSPGRYGYTF. CDR3 in DNA: TGTGCCAGCAGCTCGCCCGGACGCTATGGCTACACCTTC. The V gene is TRBV5-8, the J gene TRBJ1-2; D remains unclear. The CDR3 consists of 13 residues. V was pared by 3 bases and J by 4 bases, with 10 bases between. The germline CDR1 and CDR2 sequences are SGHTS and YDEGEE.